The 16 T cell receptor beta chains below all came from one sample that was sequenced in a study of Tregs in tolerant kidney transplant recipients. Sequencing used immunoSEQ multiplex PCR; TCRdb keeps in-frame clones, though not all of them. The top ten hold about 1.6% of the sample, which has more than 70,000 clones, more than 85% seen once. Mixed chimerism was transient after nonmyeloablative marrow transplants from related graft donors. Material: CD4+ T cells from blood (PBMCs), obtained 24 months after the transplant. The receptors come from a human patient who received a combined kidney and bone marrow transplant. Some T cells may be transferred from the graft donor.

This clone was counted a single time. The chain employs TRBV5-6 and TRBJ1-2, with D possibly TRBD1 on 6 matching bases. The CDR3 is 13 residues long. V shed 3 bases and J shed 4 bases, with 10 bases lying between them. The germline CDR1 and CDR2 sequences are SGHDT and YYEEEE. CDR3 sequence: CASSSGHVYGYTF. The CDR3 coding sequence is TGTGCCAGCAGCTCGGGACACGTCTATGGCTACACCTTC.

This clone was seen more than once but under ten times. The V call is TRBV19, the J call TRBJ1-1; tentative D call: TRBD1 (6 bases). This CDR3 has 12 amino acids. The germline CDR1 and CDR2 sequences are LNHDA and SQIVND (reference sequence). Trimming stripped 4 bases from V and 3 bases from J, with 6 bases between. As DNA, the CDR3 is TGTGCCAGTAGTAACAGGGACACTGAAGCTTTCTTT. This sequence encodes CASSNRDTEAFF.

The genes are TRBV11-3 and TRBJ2-3; 9 bases fit TRBD2. This CDR3 is built from 13 residues. J gave up 6 bases and V 5 bases, and 3 bases lay outside the gene matches. The germline V gene has CDR1 SGHNT and CDR2 YENEEA. The CDR3 bases are TGTGCCAGCAGCATGGGACTAGCCGATACGCAGTATTTT. It specifies CASSMGLADTQYF.

This chain's CDR3 is CASSLEQGNNQPQHF. CDR3 in DNA: TGTGCCAGCAGCTTAGAACAGGGGAACAATCAGCCCCAGCATTTT. The rearrangement links TRBV7-2 to TRBJ1-5; 7 nucleotides match TRBD1. Germline V gene data show CDR1 as SGHTA and CDR2 as FQGNSA. There are 15 residues in the CDR3. The trim removed 1 base at V and 3 bases at J, leaving 3 bases unmatched.

The V gene is TRBV5-6, the J gene TRBJ2-7; weak D call: TRBD1 (7 bases). The germline CDR1 and CDR2 sequences are SGHDT and YYEEEE. The V and J ends lost 5 bases and 6 bases respectively, with 15 bases between them. This CDR3 region has 13 residues. In DNA form, the CDR3 reads TGTGCCAGCAGGTCCCCAGGGGGGAGCGAGCAGTACTTC. As protein: CASRSPGGSEQYF.

The chain couples TRBV5-1 to TRBJ2-5; the D gene is possibly TRBD2 (6 bases). V shed 0 bases and J shed 5 bases, with 11 bases lying between them. This CDR3 comprises 14 residues. The V gene's germline CDR1 is SGHRS and CDR2 YFSETQ. Here the CDR3 reads CASSLASARETQYF. The CDR3 coding sequence is TGCGCCAGCAGCTTGGCTAGCGCGAGGGAGACCCAGTACTTC.

This chain's CDR3 is CAISESRLAEQFF. DNA for the CDR3: TGTGCCATCAGTGAGTCCAGACTAGCGGAGCAGTTCTTC. The chain employs TRBV10-3 and TRBJ2-1; 8 bases map to TRBD2. CDR1 is ENHRY and CDR2 is SYGVKD in the germline V gene. The trim removed 0 bases at V and 10 bases at J, leaving 2 bases unmatched. This CDR3 is built from 13 residues.

The genes are TRBV4-1 and TRBJ1-2; D call uncertain. Trimming cost V 0 bases and J 12 bases, with 20 bases left between them. The length of the CDR3 is 15 residues. Germline V gives CDR1 MGHRA, CDR2 YSYEKL. For the CDR3, the DNA is TGCGCCAGCAGCCAAGATGGGCCTGTGAGGGTCGGCCACACCTTC. As protein: CASSQDGPVRVGHTF.

The rearrangement uses TRBV5-6 and TRBJ1-2; the D gene is possibly TRBD1 (5 bases). Germline-derived CDR1 and CDR2 are SGHDT and YYEEEE. The CDR3 is made up of 14 amino acids. V was pared by 4 bases and J by 4 bases, with 14 bases between. CDR3: CASSGLGQGYGYTF. CDR3 coding DNA: TGTGCCAGCAGCGGCCTGGGGCAAGGCTATGGCTACACCTTC. Drawing the rest from reference TRBV5-6 and TRBJ1-2, the complete variable domain is DAGVTQSPTHLIKTRGQQVTLRCSPKSGHDTVSWYQQALGQGPQFIFQYYEEEERQRGNFPDRFSGHQFPNYSSELNVNALLLGDSALYLCASSGLGQGYGYTFGSGTRLTVV.

The chain couples TRBV10-1 to TRBJ2-7; 7 bases are shared with TRBD2. Germline trimming cut 3 bases from V and 0 bases from J; bases unmatched to any gene: 5. The CDR3 runs to 15 residues. Per the germline V gene, CDR1 is WNHNN and CDR2 is SYGVQD (reference sequence). CDR3 DNA sequence: TGCGCCAGCAGTGATCGGAGGGAGGGCTCCTACGAGCAGTACTTC. Its protein product is CASSDRREGSYEQYF.

The CDR3 sequence is CASSQSRLAGLYNEQFF. CDR3 DNA sequence: TGCGCCAGCAGCCAATCTAGACTAGCGGGACTATACAATGAGCAGTTCTTC. The J gene is TRBJ2-1, the V gene TRBV4-1; 11 positions match TRBD2. The CDR3 spans 17 residues. CDR1 MGHRA and CDR2 YSYEKL come from the germline V gene. J gave up 4 bases and V 2 bases, and 7 bases lay outside the gene matches.

This chain connects TRBV6-5 to TRBJ2-5; tentative D call: TRBD2 (5 bases). Deletions cut 4 bases from V and 7 bases from J, with 13 bases between. This CDR3 is built from 13 residues. CDR1 MNHEY and CDR2 SVGAGI come from the germline V gene. The CDR3: CASSLPGLGTQYF. In DNA form, the CDR3 reads TGTGCCAGCAGTTTACCGGGGTTAGGGACCCAGTACTTC.

The chain combines TRBV7-9 with TRBJ1-2; no definite D call. The CDR3 loop spans 12 amino acids. The ends were cut back, 5 bases at V and 7 bases at J, with 11 bases in the middle. Germline CDR1 and CDR2: SEHNR and FQNEAQ (reference sequence). CDR3 DNA sequence: TGTGCCAGCAGCCACCCCGTAGTTGGCTACACCTTC. Its translation: CASSHPVVGYTF.

This chain uses TRBV7-3 with TRBJ2-5; D unclear. The J call is in doubt because the DNA end fits TRBJ2-7 better. CDR3 length: 14 residues. Germline loops: CDR1 SGHTA, CDR2 FQGTGA. The CDR3 nucleotides are TGTGCCAGCAGCTTAAGCGGAAGCTCCTACGAGCAGTACTTC. Translation gives CASSLSGSSYEQYF.

This sequence joins TRBV7-2 and TRBJ1-2, with 9 bases lining up with TRBD1. Germline V gene data show CDR1 as SGHTA and CDR2 as FQGNSA. Germline trimming cut 4 bases from V and 7 bases from J; bases unmatched to any gene: 7. This CDR3 region has 14 residues. For the CDR3, the DNA is TGTGCCAGCAGCTCGGGACAGGGAATTAGTGGCTACACCTTC. This translates into CASSSGQGISGYTF.

The chain uses TRBV30 and TRBJ1-4; D remains ambiguous. The ends were cut back, 3 bases at V and 7 bases at J, with 9 bases in the middle. The germline V gene encodes CDR1 GTSNPN and CDR2 SVGIG (reference sequence). This CDR3 region has 12 residues. The CDR3 coding sequence is TGTGCCTGGAGCGAGGTCGGTGAAAAACTGTTTTTT. It is translated as CAWSEVGEKLFF.